This TCR beta chain was recorded in a study of blood T cell repertoires in COVID-19. Study-level information: Material from acute and convalescent COVID-19 was sourced from the United States, Italy and Spain.

V shed 1 base and J 4 bases; nucleotides not matched to a gene: 2. This CDR3 has 16 amino acids. The germline gives CDR1 MNHNS, CDR2 SASEGT. Some clones are missing from TCRdb's copy, which holds only in-frame ones; the method was immunoSEQ multiplex PCR. The sample contains about 74,000 clones, 70% to 90% of which appear only once. The chain couples TRBV6-1 to TRBJ2-2, with TRBD1 matching over 11 bases. The origin of this receptor is a woman aged 80 or over with active or convalescent COVID-19. Sequenced sample: peripheral blood. The CDR3, as DNA: TGTGCCAGCAGTGAAGGGACAGGGGGCGTCACCGGGGAGCTGTTTTTT. Protein: CASSEGTGGVTGELFF.